The 2 T cell receptor beta chains presented below share a single source sample, sequenced in a study of Ad26.COV2.S vaccination and SARS-CoV-2 variants. Some clones are missing from TCRdb's copy, which holds only in-frame ones; the method was immunoSEQ multiplex PCR. The sample holds 380,000 or so clones, around 89% seen once. Regarding treatment: about 20 received Ad26.COV2.S at low or high dose, single or two shots; a few received placebo; per-sample allocation not given. Samples were taken on day 63 after the first vaccine or placebo injection. The specimen comprised peripheral blood, sampled in a trial of Ad26.COV2.S vaccine versus placebo. The receptor source for this set is a person aged 18 to 65 who received the Ad26.COV2.S COVID-19 vaccine or a placebo.

CDR3 DNA sequence: TGTGCCAGCAGCTTAGAAGGGGGTGGAAACTCCTACAATGAGCAGTTCTTC. It is translated as CASSLEGGGNSYNEQFF. The chain carries TRBV11-3 and TRBJ2-1, with D tentatively TRBD1 (6 bases). The CDR3 is 17 residues long. Looked up from germline, CDR1 is SGHNT and CDR2 is YENEEA. The V end was cut by 0 bases, the J end by 0 bases, with 12 bases between.

This clone turned up a few times. The identical CDR3 is also encoded by other nucleotide sequences in the sample. The chain recombines TRBV27 with TRBJ1-5, with 7 bases fitting TRBD1. V was pared by 5 bases and J by 4 bases, with 5 bases of the junction left unmatched. The CDR3 has 14 residues. Germline CDR1 reads MNHEY; CDR2 reads SMNVEV (reference sequence). The CDR3 nucleotides read TGTGCCAGCAGTCCCGGGACAGAGAATCAGCCCCAGCATTTT. It encodes CASSPGTENQPQHF.